This note documents a single T cell receptor (beta chain) sequence. The data derive from a study of identical twins. TCRdb ran MiXCR on the 5' RACE reads and lists one entry per CDR3 protein. The top ten clones hold just under 3% of a sample with hundreds of thousands of distinct CDR3 sequences, around 24% of them seen once. The germline V gene has CDR1 SGHTA and CDR2 FQGNSA. Trimming shortened V by 4 bases and J by 1 base, and 5 bases separated the two germline ends. There are 13 residues in the CDR3. The same data also went into a second study, on T cells expressing NK-cell markers.

Input material: CD4+ T cells sorted from blood. J is TRBJ2-4 and V is TRBV7-2; either TRBD1 or TRBD2 may supply D (5 bases each). The TCR comes from a woman aged 18-29 years in good health. For the CDR3, the DNA is TGTGCCAGCAGCTGGGGGGCCAAAAACATTCAGTACTTC. Translation: CASSWGAKNIQYF.